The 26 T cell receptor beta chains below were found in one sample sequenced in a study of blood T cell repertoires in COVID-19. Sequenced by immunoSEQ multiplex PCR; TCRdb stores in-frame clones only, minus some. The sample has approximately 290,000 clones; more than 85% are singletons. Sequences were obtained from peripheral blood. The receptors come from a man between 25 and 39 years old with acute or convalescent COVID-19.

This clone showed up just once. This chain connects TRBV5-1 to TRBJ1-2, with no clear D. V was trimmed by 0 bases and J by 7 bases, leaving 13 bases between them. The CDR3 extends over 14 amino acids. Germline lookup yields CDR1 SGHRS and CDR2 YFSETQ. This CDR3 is CASSLEVATRGYTF. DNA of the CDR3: TGCGCCAGCAGCTTGGAAGTGGCAACCCGTGGCTACACCTTC.

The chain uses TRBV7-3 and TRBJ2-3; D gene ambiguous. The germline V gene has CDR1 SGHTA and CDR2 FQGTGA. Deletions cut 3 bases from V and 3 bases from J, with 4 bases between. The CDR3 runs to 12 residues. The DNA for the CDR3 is TGTGCCAGCAGCTTCGAGACAGATACGCAGTATTTT. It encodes CASSFETDTQYF.

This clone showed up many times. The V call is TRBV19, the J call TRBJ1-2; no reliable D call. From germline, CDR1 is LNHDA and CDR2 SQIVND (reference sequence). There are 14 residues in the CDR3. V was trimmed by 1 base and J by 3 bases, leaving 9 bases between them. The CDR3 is CASSIGPEDYGYTF. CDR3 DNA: TGTGCCAGTAGTATAGGTCCAGAAGACTATGGCTACACCTTC.

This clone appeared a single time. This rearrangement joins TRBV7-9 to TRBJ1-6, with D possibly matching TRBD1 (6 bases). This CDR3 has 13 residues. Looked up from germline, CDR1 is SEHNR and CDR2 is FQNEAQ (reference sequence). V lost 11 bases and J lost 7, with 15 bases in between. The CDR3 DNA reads TGTGCCGAATCGGACAGTCTGAATTCACCCCTCCACTTT. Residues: CAESDSLNSPLHF.

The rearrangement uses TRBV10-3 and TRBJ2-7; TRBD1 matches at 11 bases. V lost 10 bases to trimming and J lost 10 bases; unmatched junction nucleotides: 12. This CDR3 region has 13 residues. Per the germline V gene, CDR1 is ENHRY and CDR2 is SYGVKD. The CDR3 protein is CATLMGTGGSQYF. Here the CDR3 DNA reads TGTGCCACTCTAATGGGGACAGGGGGGTCCCAGTACTTC.

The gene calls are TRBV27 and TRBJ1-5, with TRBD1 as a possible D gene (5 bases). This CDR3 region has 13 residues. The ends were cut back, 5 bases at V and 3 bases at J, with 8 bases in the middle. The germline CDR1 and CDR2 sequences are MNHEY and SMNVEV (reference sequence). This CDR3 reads CASSHGHNQPQHF. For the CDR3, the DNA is TGTGCCAGCAGTCACGGACACAATCAGCCCCAGCATTTT.

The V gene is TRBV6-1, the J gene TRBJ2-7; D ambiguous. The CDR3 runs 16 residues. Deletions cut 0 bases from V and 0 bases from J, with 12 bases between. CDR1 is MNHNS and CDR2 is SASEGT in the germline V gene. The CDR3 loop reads CASSEAVTLSSYEQYF. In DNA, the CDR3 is TGTGCCAGCAGTGAAGCCGTGACTTTAAGCTCCTACGAGCAGTACTTC.

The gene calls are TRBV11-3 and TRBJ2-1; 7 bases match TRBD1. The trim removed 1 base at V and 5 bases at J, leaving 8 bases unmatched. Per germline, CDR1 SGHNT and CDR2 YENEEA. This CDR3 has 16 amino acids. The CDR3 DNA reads TGTGCCAGCAGCTTAGGCTCAGGGGGTAATAACAATGAGCAGTTCTTC. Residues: CASSLGSGGNNNEQFF. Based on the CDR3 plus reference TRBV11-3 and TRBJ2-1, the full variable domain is EAGVVQSPRYKIIEKKQPVAFWCNPISGHNTLYWYLQNLGQGPELLIRYENEEAVDDSQLPKDRFSAERLKGVDSTLKIQPAELGDSAVYLCASSLGSGGNNNEQFFGPGTRLTVL.

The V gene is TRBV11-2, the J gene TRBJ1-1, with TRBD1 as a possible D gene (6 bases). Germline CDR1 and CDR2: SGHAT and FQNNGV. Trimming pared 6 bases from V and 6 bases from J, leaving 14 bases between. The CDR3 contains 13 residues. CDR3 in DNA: TGTGCCAGCAGTCGACAGGTGATCGCTGAAGCTTTCTTT. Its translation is CASSRQVIAEAFF.

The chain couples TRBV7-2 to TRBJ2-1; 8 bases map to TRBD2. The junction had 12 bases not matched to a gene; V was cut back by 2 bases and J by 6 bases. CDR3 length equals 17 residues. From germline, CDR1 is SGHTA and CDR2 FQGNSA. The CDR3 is CASSLSAAIAGINEQFF. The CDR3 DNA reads TGTGCCAGCAGCTTAAGCGCGGCAATAGCGGGAATCAATGAGCAGTTCTTC.

As DNA, the CDR3 is TGCGCCAGCAGCTTAGGGGGCGACTATGGCTACACCTTC. It is translated as CASSLGGDYGYTF. The gene calls are TRBV5-1 and TRBJ1-2; 7 positions agree with TRBD1. CDR1 is SGHRS and CDR2 is YFSETQ in the germline V gene. The J segment lost 3 bases and the V segment lost 2 bases, leaving 1 base of the junction unmatched. The CDR3 consists of 13 residues.

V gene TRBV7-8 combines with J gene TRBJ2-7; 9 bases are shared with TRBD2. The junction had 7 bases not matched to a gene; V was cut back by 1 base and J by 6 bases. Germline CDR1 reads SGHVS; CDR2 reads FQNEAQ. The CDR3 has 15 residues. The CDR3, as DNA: TGTGCCAGCAGCTTAGTGGGCCTAGCGGGATCCGAGCAGTACTTC. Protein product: CASSLVGLAGSEQYF.

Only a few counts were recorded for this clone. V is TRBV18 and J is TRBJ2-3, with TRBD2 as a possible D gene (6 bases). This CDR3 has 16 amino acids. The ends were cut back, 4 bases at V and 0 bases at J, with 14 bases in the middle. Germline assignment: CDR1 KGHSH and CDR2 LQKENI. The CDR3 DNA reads TGTGCCAGCTCACAGTCTAGCGCGGCTAGCACAGATACGCAGTATTTT. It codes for CASSQSSAASTDTQYF.

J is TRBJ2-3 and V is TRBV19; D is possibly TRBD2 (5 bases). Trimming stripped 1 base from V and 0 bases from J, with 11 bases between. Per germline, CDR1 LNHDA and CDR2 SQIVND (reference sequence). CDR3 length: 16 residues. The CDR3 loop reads CASSIVPQRSTDTQYF. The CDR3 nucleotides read TGTGCCAGTAGTATAGTCCCCCAGCGGAGCACAGATACGCAGTATTTT.

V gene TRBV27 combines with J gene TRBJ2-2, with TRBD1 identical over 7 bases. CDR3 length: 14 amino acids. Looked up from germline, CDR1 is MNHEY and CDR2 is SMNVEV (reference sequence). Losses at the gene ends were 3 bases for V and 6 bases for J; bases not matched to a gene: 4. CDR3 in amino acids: CASSFTGVSGELFF. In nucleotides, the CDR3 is TGTGCCAGCAGTTTTACAGGGGTATCCGGGGAGCTGTTTTTT.

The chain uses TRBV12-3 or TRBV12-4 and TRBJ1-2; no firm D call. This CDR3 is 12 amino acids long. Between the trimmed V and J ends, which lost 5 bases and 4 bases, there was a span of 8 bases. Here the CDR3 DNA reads TGTGCCAGCAGTCCCGGGTTCTATGGCTACACCTTC. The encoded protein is CASSPGFYGYTF.

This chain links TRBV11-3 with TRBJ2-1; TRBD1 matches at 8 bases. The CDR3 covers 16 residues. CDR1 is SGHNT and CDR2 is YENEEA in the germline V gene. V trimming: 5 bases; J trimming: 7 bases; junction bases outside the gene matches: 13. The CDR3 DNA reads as TGTGCCAGCAGCCCTGGGGGGCCAGGGGGCTTTAATGAGCAGTTCTTC. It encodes CASSPGGPGGFNEQFF.

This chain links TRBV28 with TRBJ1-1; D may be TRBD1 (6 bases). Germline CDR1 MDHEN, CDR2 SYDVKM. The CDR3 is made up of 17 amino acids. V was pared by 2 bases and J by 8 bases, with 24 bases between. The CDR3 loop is CASSLGRIGPTGGEAFF. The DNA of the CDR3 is TGTGCCAGCAGTTTAGGACGAATTGGACCGACAGGAGGCGAAGCTTTCTTT.

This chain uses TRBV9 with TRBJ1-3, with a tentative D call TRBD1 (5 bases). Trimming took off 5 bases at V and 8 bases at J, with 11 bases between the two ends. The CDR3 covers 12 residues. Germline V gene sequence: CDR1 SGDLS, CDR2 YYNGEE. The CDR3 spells CASRGTADTIYF. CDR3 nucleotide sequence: TGTGCCAGCAGGGGGACTGCAGACACCATATATTTT. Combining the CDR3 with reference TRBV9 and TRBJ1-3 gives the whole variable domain DSGVTQTPKHLITATGQRVTLRCSPRSGDLSVYWYQQSLDQGLQFLIQYYNGEERAKGNILERFSAQQFPDLHSELNLSSLELGDSALYFCASRGTADTIYFGEGSWLTVV.

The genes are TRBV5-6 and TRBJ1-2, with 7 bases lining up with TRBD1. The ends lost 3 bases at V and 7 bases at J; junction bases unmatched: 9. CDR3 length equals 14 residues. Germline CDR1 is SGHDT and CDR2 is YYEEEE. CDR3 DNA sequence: TGTGCCAGCAGCTGGACAGGTAAAAAAGGTGGCTACACCTTC. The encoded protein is CASSWTGKKGGYTF. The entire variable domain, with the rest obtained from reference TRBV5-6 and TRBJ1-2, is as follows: DAGVTQSPTHLIKTRGQQVTLRCSPKSGHDTVSWYQQALGQGPQFIFQYYEEEERQRGNFPDRFSGHQFPNYSSELNVNALLLGDSALYLCASSWTGKKGGYTFGSGTRLTVV.

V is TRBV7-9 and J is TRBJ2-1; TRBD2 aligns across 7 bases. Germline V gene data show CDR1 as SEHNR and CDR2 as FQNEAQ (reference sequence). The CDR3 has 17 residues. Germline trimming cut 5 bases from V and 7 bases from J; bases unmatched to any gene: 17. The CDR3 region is CASSPLGAGRADNEQFF. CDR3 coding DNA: TGTGCCAGCAGCCCCCTAGGAGCGGGGAGGGCCGATAATGAGCAGTTCTTC.

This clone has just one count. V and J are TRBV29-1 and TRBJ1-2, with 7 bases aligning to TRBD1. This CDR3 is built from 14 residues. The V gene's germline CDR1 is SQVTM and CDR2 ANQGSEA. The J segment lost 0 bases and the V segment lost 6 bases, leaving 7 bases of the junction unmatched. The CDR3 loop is CSVDRANANYGYTF. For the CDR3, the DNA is TGCAGCGTCGACAGGGCGAACGCTAACTATGGCTACACCTTC.

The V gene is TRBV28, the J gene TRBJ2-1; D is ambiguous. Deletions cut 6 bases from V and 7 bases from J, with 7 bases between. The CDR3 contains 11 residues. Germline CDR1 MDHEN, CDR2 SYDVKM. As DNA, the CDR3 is TGTGCCAGCAGGATCCAGAATGAGCAGTTCTTC. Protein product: CASRIQNEQFF.

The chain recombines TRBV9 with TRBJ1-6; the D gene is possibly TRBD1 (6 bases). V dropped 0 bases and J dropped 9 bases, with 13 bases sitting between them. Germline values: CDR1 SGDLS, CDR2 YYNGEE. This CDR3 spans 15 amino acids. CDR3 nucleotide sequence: TGTGCCAGCAGCGTAGTAGGGGGTAAGGGTTCACCCCTCCACTTT. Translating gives CASSVVGGKGSPLHF.

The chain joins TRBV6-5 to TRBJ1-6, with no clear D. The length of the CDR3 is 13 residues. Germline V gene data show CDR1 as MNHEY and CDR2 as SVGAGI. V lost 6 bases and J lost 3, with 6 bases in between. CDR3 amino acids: CASRASYNSPLHF. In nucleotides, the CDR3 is TGTGCCAGCAGGGCCAGCTATAATTCACCCCTCCACTTT.

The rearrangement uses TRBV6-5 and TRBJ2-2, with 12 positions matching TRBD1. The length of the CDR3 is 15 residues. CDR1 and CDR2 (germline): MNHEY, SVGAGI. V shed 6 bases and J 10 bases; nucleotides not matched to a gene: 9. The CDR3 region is CASSEGTGGAKELFF. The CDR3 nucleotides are TGTGCCAGCAGCGAGGGGACAGGGGGCGCGAAGGAGCTGTTTTTT.